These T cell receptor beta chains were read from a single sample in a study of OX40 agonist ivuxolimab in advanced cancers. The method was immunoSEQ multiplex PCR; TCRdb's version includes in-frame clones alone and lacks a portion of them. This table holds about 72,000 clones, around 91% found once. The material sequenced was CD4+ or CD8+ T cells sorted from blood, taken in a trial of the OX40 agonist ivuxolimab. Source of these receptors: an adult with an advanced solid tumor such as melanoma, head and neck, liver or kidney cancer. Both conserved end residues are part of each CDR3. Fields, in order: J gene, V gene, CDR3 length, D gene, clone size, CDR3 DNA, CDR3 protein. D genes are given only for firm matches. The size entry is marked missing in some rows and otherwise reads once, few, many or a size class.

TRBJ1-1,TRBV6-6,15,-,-,TGTGCCAGCAGTAGCCCGGGGCGGAGAGGGACTGAAGCTTTCTTT,CASSSPGRRGTEAFF
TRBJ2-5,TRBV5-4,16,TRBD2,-,TGTGCCAGCAGCCCCGCTAGCGGCGGATACCAAGAGACCCAGTACTTC,CASSPASGGYQETQYF
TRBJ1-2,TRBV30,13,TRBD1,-,TGTGCCTGGAGCCGTGGGACAGGGGGACGCTACACCTTC,CAWSRGTGGRYTF
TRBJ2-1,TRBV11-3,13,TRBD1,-,TGTGCCAGCAGCCTGACAGGGGCCAATGAGCAGTTCTTC,CASSLTGANEQFF
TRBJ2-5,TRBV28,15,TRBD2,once,TGTGCCAGCAGTGCGGCGGGGGTTGTTGAAGAGACCCAGTACTTC,CASSAAGVVEETQYF
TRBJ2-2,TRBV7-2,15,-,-,TGTGCCAGCAGCTTAACGGCTTCGAACACCGGGGAGCTGTTTTTT,CASSLTASNTGELFF
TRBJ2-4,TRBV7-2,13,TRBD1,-,TGTGCCAGCAGACTGGACAGGGGGTACATTCAGTACTTC,CASRLDRGYIQYF
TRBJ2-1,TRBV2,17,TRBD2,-,TGTGCCAGCAGTGGCGGGCTGGCGGGGGTAGGTTACAATGAGCAGTTCTTC,CASSGGLAGVGYNEQFF
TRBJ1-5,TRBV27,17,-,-,TGTGCCAGCAGTTTAGTTGGCAGCGACTATAGCAATCAGCCCCAGCATTTT,CASSLVGSDYSNQPQHF
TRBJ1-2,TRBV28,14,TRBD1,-,TGTGCCAGCAGGAAACAGGGGGCAGACTATGGCTACACCTTC,CASRKQGADYGYTF
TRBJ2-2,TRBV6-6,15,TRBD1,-,TGTGCCAGCAGTTCAACAGGGGCCAACACCGGGGAGCTGTTTTTT,CASSSTGANTGELFF
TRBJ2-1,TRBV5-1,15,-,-,TGCGCCAGCAGCTTGGCCGGGAACTCCTACAATGAGCAGTTCTTC,CASSLAGNSYNEQFF
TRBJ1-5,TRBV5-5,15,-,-,TGTGCCAGCAGCTTGGAGGGGCTCTCAAGACAGCCCCAGCATTTT,CASSLEGLSRQPQHF
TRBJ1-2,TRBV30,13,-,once,TGTGCCTGGAGTTTCAGGGGAGCCTATGGCTACACCTTC,CAWSFRGAYGYTF
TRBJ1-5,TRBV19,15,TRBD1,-,TGTGCCAGTAGTGGGACAGGGGGCCTCAATCAGCCCCAGCATTTT,CASSGTGGLNQPQHF
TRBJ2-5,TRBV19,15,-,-,TGTGCCAGTAGTATAACCAACAGCCCATGGGAGACCCAGTACTTC,CASSITNSPWETQYF
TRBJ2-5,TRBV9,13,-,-,TGTGCCAGCAGCGAGTGGACAGGGAGGGCCCAGTACTTC,CASSEWTGRAQYF
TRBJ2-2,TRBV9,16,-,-,TGTGCCAGCAGCCCTTCTGGGCGGGGGAACACCGGGGAGCTGTTTTTT,CASSPSGRGNTGELFF
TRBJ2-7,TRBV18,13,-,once,TGTGCCAGCTCACCGGAGGGCATCTACGAGCAGTACTTC,CASSPEGIYEQYF
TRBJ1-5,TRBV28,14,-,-,TGTGCCAGCAGTTTCCCGACTATGGGTCAGCCCCAGCATTTT,CASSFPTMGQPQHF
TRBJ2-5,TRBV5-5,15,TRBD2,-,TGTGCCAGCAGCTCCTTAGCGGGGGGGTCTGAGACCCAGTACTTC,CASSSLAGGSETQYF
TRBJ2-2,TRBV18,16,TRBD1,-,TGTGCCAGCTCACCTAGGGACAGGCCGAACACCGGGGAGCTGTTTTTT,CASSPRDRPNTGELFF
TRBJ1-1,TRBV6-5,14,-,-,TGTGCCAGCAACACGGGGCAATTGAACACTGAAGCTTTCTTT,CASNTGQLNTEAFF
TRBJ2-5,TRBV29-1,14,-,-,TGCAGCGTCGATTACGAGGGGGGGGCAGAGACCCAGTACTTC,CSVDYEGGAETQYF
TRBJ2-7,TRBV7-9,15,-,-,TGTGCCAGCAGCTTAAAGCCCGGGGAACCCTACGAGCAGTACTTC,CASSLKPGEPYEQYF